This TCR beta chain was captured in a study of blood T cell repertoires in COVID-19. Study-wide context: Samples of COVID-19 (acute and convalescent) were obtained from the United States, Italy and Spain.

The assay was immunoSEQ multiplex PCR, and TCRdb's table has in-frame clones only and misses some. The table lists about 280,000 clones, under 90% of them singletons. Trimming took 3 bases from V and 6 from J; bases not matched to a gene: 3. Germline values: CDR1 MGHRA, CDR2 YSYEKL. The CDR3 runs 14 residues. Seattle-derived patients entered the study during active infection and were followed longitudinally. This sequence originates from a woman in her 30s with COVID-19, enrolled during active disease. The sequencing input was peripheral blood. The chain recombines TRBV4-1 with TRBJ2-1, with 9 bases fitting TRBD2. The CDR3 DNA is TGCGCCAGCAGCCATCTAGCGGGGCTCAATGAGCAGTTCTTC. This gives the protein CASSHLAGLNEQFF.